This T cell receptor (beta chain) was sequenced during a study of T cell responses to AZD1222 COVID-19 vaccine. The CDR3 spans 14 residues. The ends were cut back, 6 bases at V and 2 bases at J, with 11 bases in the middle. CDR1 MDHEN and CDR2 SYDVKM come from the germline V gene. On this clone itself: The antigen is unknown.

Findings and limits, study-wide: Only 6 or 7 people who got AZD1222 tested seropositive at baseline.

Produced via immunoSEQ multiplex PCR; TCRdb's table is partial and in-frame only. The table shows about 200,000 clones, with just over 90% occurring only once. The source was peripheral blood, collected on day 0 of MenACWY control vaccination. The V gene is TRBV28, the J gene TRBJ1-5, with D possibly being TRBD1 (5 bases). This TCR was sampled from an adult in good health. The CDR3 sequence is CASSNLTGNQPQHF. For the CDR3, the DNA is TGTGCCAGCAGCAACCTGACAGGCAATCAGCCCCAGCATTTT.